The following is a T cell receptor beta chain sequence with its context. What it binds is not known. This record comes from a study of shared clonotypes between healthy human individuals. About the research overall: Each donor's CD4 naive and CD4 memory cells filled three plates apiece, CD8 naive two, and CD8 memory one. General observations from the study: Sorted-subset sequencing, rarefaction showed, was incomplete despite large depth. A small donor pool kept down the genetic and exposure-history diversity that was represented.

TCRdb's copy holds only in-frame clones and misses some; the assay was immunoSEQ multiplex PCR. The data show about 580,000 clones, roughly 98% seen once. CDR3 length: 18 residues. Germline CDR1 WSHSY, CDR2 SAAADI. Trimming left V 0 bases short and J 0 bases short, with 16 bases between. Positive CCR7 selection of CD45RO-negative cells yielded the naive CD8 cells, and terminally differentiated effector memory CD45RA+ cells were excluded. Sequenced sample: naive CD8+ T cells sorted from blood. The chain uses TRBV10-2 and TRBJ2-3, with TRBD2 as a possible D gene (5 bases). The clonotype originates from a young man in good health. CDR3 nucleotide sequence: TGCGCCAGCAGTGAGTCGACTGGACTGTCTAGAAGCACAGATACGCAGTATTTT. Protein product: CASSESTGLSRSTDTQYF.